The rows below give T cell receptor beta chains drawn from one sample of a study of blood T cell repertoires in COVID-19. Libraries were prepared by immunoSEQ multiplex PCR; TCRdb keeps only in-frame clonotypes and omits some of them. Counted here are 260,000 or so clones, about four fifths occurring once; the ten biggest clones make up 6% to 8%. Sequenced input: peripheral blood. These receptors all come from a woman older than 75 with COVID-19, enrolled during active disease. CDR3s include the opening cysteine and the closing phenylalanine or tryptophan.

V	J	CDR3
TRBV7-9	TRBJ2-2	CASSSLSTARTGELFF
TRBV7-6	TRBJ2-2	CASSLAREEELFF
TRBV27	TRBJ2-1	CASSLPFSEQFF
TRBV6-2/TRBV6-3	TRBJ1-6	CASSGTENSPLHF
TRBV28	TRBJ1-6	CASSPSRGANNSPLHF
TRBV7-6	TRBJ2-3	CASSSLAGPSGTQYF
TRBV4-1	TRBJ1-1	CASSLRDILNTEAFF
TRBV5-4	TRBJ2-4	CASSRSTAKNIQYF
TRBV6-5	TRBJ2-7	CASLGHNYEQYF
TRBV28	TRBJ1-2	CASSSTGKTNYGYTF
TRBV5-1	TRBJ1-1	CASSSIDPRGTEAFF
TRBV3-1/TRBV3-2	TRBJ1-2	CASSQSQGYSGYTF
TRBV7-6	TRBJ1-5	CASSLGDISNQPQHF
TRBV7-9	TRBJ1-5	CASSSYGGGGNQPQHF
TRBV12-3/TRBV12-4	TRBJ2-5	CASGPTWETQYF
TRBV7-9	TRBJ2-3	CASSAGTGFTDTQYF
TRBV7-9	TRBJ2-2	CASSIALNTGELFF
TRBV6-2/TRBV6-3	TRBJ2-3	CASSYSSLQYF
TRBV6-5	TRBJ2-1	CASSRLAGVRNEQFF
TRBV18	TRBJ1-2	CASSPSTESYGYTF
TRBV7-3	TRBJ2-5	CASSLVRGGIETQYF
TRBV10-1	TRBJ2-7	CASSERGTGDPYEQYF
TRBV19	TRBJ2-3	CASSGRVTDTQYF
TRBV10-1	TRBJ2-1	CASSELRAGAQFF
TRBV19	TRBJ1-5	CASSIGRDQPQHF
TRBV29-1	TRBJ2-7	CSVGGDYEQYF
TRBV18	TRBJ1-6	CASSPRAGADSPLHF
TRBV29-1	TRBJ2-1	CSALLRGGSGEFF
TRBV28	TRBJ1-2	CASSSPDREGYTF
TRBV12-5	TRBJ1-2	CASGLGDTRIYGYTF
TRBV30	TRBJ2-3	CAWSPGRTTDTQYF
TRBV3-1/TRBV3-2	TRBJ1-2	CASSHRTNNYGYTF
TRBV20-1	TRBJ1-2	CSASLRDFGGYTF
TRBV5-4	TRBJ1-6	CASSPGDRRNSPLHF
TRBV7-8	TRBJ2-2	CARGASGRAVGELFF
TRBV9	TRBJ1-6	CASSVSGRDNSPLHF
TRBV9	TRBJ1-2	CASSVATGPNYGYTF
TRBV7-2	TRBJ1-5	CASSFFAENQPQHF
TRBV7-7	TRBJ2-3	CASSFQLGPTDTQYF
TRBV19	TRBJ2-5	CASSNQGWETQYF
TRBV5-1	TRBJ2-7	CASSLGGTSGYEQYF
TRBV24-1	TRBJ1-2	CATSEGRGGGHGYTF
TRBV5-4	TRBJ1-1	CASGYAGVNTEAFF
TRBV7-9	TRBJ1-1	CASSLRSQADTEAFF
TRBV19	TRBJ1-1	CASSKGRGRSEAFF
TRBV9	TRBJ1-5	CASSADSYQPQHF
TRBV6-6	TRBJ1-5	CASSRTSGRGSNQPQHF
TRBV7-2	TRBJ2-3	CASSPQGIPLTDTQYF
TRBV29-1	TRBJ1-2	CSVGTGPNYGYTF
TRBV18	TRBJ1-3	CASTTGQGNTIYF
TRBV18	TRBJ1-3	CASNSGTGLNTIYF
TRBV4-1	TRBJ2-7	CASSRQLSYEQYF